This T cell receptor beta chain was recovered during a study of blood T cell repertoires in COVID-19. The wider study: Both acute and convalescent COVID-19 samples were obtained from the United States, Italy and Spain. Nucleic acid was either cDNA or gDNA, and it came from T cells, B-cell-depleted T cells, or PBMCs.

With 2 bases clipped from V and 8 bases from J, the junction kept 17 bases outside the gene matches. Germline loops: CDR1 SGHTA, CDR2 FQGNSA. This CDR3 is built from 18 residues. Source study methods: Reference gene primer amplification yielded estimated nucleated cell counts. The table came from immunoSEQ multiplex PCR; TCRdb's copy has only in-frame clones and leaves some out. The V and J calls and clone size come from that table; D and trimming were worked out from the DNA. The table lists some 88,000 clones, under 90% of them singletons. Input material: peripheral blood. V and J are TRBV7-2 and TRBJ2-3; TRBD2 aligns across 9 bases. This sequence was found in a woman between 65 and 79 years old with acute or convalescent COVID-19. The DNA for the CDR3 is TGTGCCAGCAGCTTACTGCGAGGTAGAGCGGGAGGAGGCGGTACGCAGTATTTT. It encodes CASSLLRGRAGGGGTQYF.